The rows below give T cell receptor beta chains drawn from one sample of a study of Ad26.COV2.S vaccination and SARS-CoV-2 variants. Repertoires were generated with immunoSEQ multiplex PCR, while TCRdb's copy carries only in-frame clones and drops some. Of approximately 420,000 clones listed, roughly 90% are singletons. Sequencing used peripheral blood, obtained in a trial of Ad26.COV2.S vaccine versus placebo. All receptors come from a person between 18 and 65 years old who received the Ad26.COV2.S COVID-19 vaccine or a placebo. Each CDR3 is given with its conserved first and last residue. The order of the fields is V gene, D gene, J gene, clone size, CDR3 protein, CDR3 DNA. A D gene is named only where the DNA matches it firmly. Clone size is given for some rows only: seen once, a few or many times, or a class if the clone is expanded.

TRBV11-2	-	TRBJ2-1	-	CASSLAATNEQFF	TGTGCCAGCAGCTTAGCTGCCACCAATGAGCAGTTCTTC
TRBV6-2/TRBV6-3	TRBD1	TRBJ2-1	-	CASSSDRGNYNEQFF	TGTGCCAGCAGCTCGGACAGGGGCAATTACAATGAGCAGTTCTTC
TRBV5-6	TRBD2	TRBJ2-1	-	CASSFSGGLGNEQFF	TGTGCCAGCAGCTTTAGCGGGGGCCTAGGAAATGAGCAGTTCTTC
TRBV20-1	-	TRBJ2-7	-	CSASGRGDSYEQYF	TGCAGTGCTAGTGGGAGGGGGGACTCCTACGAGCAGTACTTC
TRBV6-1	TRBD1	TRBJ2-7	-	CASSEKRGLNEQYF	TGTGCCAGCAGTGAAAAAAGGGGGCTTAACGAGCAGTACTTC
TRBV6-6	-	TRBJ1-6	-	CASSWTTSSYNSPLHF	TGTGCCAGCAGTTGGACTACAAGCTCCTATAATTCACCCCTCCACTTT
TRBV6-2/TRBV6-3	TRBD1	TRBJ1-1	-	CASSDPGPGGTEAFF	TGTGCCAGCAGCGACCCAGGCCCAGGGGGCACTGAAGCTTTCTTT
TRBV7-2	-	TRBJ2-3	-	CASRASTDTQYF	TGTGCCAGCAGGGCAAGCACAGATACGCAGTATTTT
TRBV2	TRBD1	TRBJ2-7	-	CARRQGSVDEQYF	TGTGCCAGGCGACAGGGCTCTGTAGACGAGCAGTACTTC
TRBV7-2	TRBD2	TRBJ2-7	-	CASSLGTSMYEQYF	TGTGCCAGCAGCTTAGGGACTAGCATGTACGAGCAGTACTTC
TRBV11-2	TRBD1	TRBJ2-7	-	CASSSFTSGTGSPEQYF	TGTGCCAGCAGCAGTTTTACCTCCGGGACAGGGAGTCCCGAGCAGTACTTC
TRBV27	TRBD2	TRBJ2-1	-	CASSPLRAGGQNEQFF	TGTGCCAGCAGTCCCCTCCGAGCGGGGGGGCAGAATGAGCAGTTCTTC
TRBV4-3	-	TRBJ1-1	once	CASSQIGRQNTEAFF	TGCGCCAGCAGCCAGATAGGTAGACAGAACACTGAAGCTTTCTTT
TRBV6-2/TRBV6-3	TRBD2	TRBJ2-3	-	CASSYSSGGLDTQYF	TGTGCCAGCAGTTACTCTAGCGGGGGGCTAGATACGCAGTATTTT
TRBV5-5	-	TRBJ2-2	-	CASSLVPGNTGELFF	TGTGCCAGCAGCTTGGTACCAGGCAACACCGGGGAGCTGTTTTTT
TRBV5-5	TRBD2	TRBJ2-5	once	CASSLGTSGEETQYF	TGTGCCAGCAGCTTAGGGACTAGCGGGGAAGAGACCCAGTACTTC
TRBV28	-	TRBJ2-2	-	CASKGTRLLNTGELFF	TGTGCCAGCAAAGGGACGCGACTCCTGAACACCGGGGAGCTGTTTTTT
TRBV4-2	TRBD1	TRBJ2-7	-	CASSHQLPGQGIHEQYF	TGTGCCAGCAGCCACCAACTACCGGGACAGGGGATCCACGAGCAGTACTTC
TRBV2	-	TRBJ2-1	-	CASSVRRGTTYNEQFF	TGTGCCAGCAGTGTTAGGAGGGGAACGACCTACAATGAGCAGTTCTTC
TRBV11-1	-	TRBJ1-2	-	CASTDRKNYGYTF	TGTGCCAGCACCGACAGGAAAAACTATGGCTACACCTTC
TRBV19	-	TRBJ2-7	-	CASSIPLSYEQYF	TGTGCCAGTAGTATACCTCTTTCGTACGAGCAGTACTTC
TRBV7-8	-	TRBJ1-3	-	CASSLDRVGNTIYF	TGTGCCAGCAGCTTAGACAGGGTGGGAAACACCATATATTTT
TRBV9	TRBD2	TRBJ2-3	-	CASSAGSAGGQYF	TGTGCCAGCAGCGCGGGGAGTGCGGGGGGGCAGTATTTT
TRBV7-6	-	TRBJ2-1	-	CASSSPRGGGYNEQFF	TGTGCCAGCAGCTCCCCCAGGGGCGGGGGCTACAATGAGCAGTTCTTC
TRBV5-1	-	TRBJ1-1	-	CASSLTGANTEAFF	TGCGCCAGCAGCTTGACTGGTGCGAACACTGAAGCTTTCTTT
TRBV28	TRBD1	TRBJ1-6	-	CASSPGGFGSPLHF	TGTGCCAGCAGCCCAGGGGGATTCGGGTCACCCCTCCACTTT
TRBV11-3	TRBD1	TRBJ2-1	-	CASSLGQGAYEQFF	TGTGCCAGCAGCTTAGGACAGGGGGCTTATGAGCAGTTCTTC
TRBV5-4	-	TRBJ2-1	-	CASSLRRQVSYNEQFF	TGTGCCAGCAGCTTGAGGCGGCAGGTGTCCTACAATGAGCAGTTCTTC
TRBV6-5	-	TRBJ1-5	-	CASSLGTNQPQHF	TGTGCCAGCAGTTTAGGGACAAATCAGCCCCAGCATTTT
TRBV4-2	-	TRBJ2-7	-	CASSPRDWDSYEQYF	TGTGCCAGCAGCCCCCGGGACTGGGACTCCTACGAGCAGTACTTC
TRBV30	TRBD1	TRBJ2-5	-	CAWALRTGDQETQYF	TGTGCCTGGGCTTTGCGGACAGGGGACCAAGAGACCCAGTACTTC
TRBV6-7	-	TRBJ2-7	-	CASSYSQVHYEQYF	TGTGCCAGCAGTTACTCACAGGTCCACTACGAGCAGTACTTC
TRBV10-3	-	TRBJ2-1	-	CAIRVQDHEQFF	TGTGCCATCAGGGTACAGGACCATGAGCAGTTCTTC
TRBV4-2	TRBD1	TRBJ1-5	-	CASSQDPGTGNQPQHF	TGTGCCAGCAGCCAAGATCCTGGGACAGGGAATCAGCCCCAGCATTTT
TRBV18	-	TRBJ2-5	-	CASSPLEETQYF	TGTGCCAGCTCACCACTGGAAGAGACCCAGTACTTC
TRBV6-4	TRBD2	TRBJ2-3	-	CASSMSGGGRDTQYF	TGTGCCAGCAGTATGAGCGGGGGAGGCAGGGATACGCAGTATTTT
TRBV7-2	-	TRBJ1-4	-	CASSPTPGGPGEKLFF	TGTGCCAGCAGCCCCACCCCGGGGGGGCCGGGTGAAAAACTGTTTTTT
TRBV5-1	-	TRBJ1-4	-	CASSLGGETNEKLFF	TGCGCCAGCAGCTTAGGAGGGGAAACTAATGAAAAACTGTTTTTT
TRBV3-1/TRBV3-2	-	TRBJ2-1	-	CASSQGGAGPQFF	TGTGCCAGCAGCCAAGGTGGGGCGGGGCCGCAGTTCTTC
TRBV20-1	-	TRBJ2-5	-	CSGTVQETQYF	TGCAGTGGGACAGTCCAAGAGACCCAGTACTTC
TRBV19	-	TRBJ1-1	-	CASSPRPSLAIEAFF	TGTGCCAGTAGTCCGCGACCGTCCCTGGCGATTGAAGCTTTCTTT
TRBV9	TRBD2	TRBJ2-7	-	CASSVGGSGGYEQYF	TGTGCCAGCAGCGTAGGGGGTAGCGGGGGTTACGAGCAGTACTTC
TRBV5-4	-	TRBJ2-5	-	CASSLHGGGETQYF	TGTGCCAGCAGCCTTCATGGGGGCGGGGAGACCCAGTACTTC
TRBV30	TRBD2	TRBJ2-7	-	CAWSDLGGIDEQYF	TGTGCCTGGAGTGACCTCGGGGGGATCGACGAGCAGTACTTC
TRBV10-1	TRBD1	TRBJ1-2	-	CASSPGQGADYGYTF	TGCGCCAGCAGTCCGGGACAGGGGGCCGACTATGGCTACACCTTC
TRBV7-3	-	TRBJ1-1	-	CASSLTHKNTEAFF	TGTGCCAGCAGCTTAACGCATAAGAACACTGAAGCTTTCTTT
TRBV7-2	-	TRBJ1-5	-	CASSYAGPNQPQHF	TGTGCCAGCAGCTACGCAGGGCCCAATCAGCCCCAGCATTTT
TRBV9	-	TRBJ1-2	-	CASSVGSGRTGPYGYTF	TGTGCCAGCAGCGTAGGGTCAGGACGGACCGGACCTTATGGCTACACCTTC
TRBV5-5	TRBD2	TRBJ2-3	-	CASSPRLAGGLDTQYF	TGTGCCAGCAGCCCCCGACTAGCGGGGGGTCTAGATACGCAGTATTTT
TRBV20-1	-	TRBJ2-3	-	CSASGLTDTQYF	TGCAGTGCTAGTGGACTTACAGATACGCAGTATTTT
TRBV7-3	-	TRBJ2-7	-	CASSPSGQGEQYF	TGTGCCAGCAGCCCCAGTGGGCAAGGCGAGCAGTACTTC
TRBV4-3	-	TRBJ1-2	-	CASSQDRPGDGYTF	TGCGCCAGCAGCCAAGATCGGCCCGGGGACGGCTACACCTTC
TRBV5-6	-	TRBJ1-3	-	CASSLEPAGLRGNTIYF	TGTGCCAGCAGCTTGGAACCTGCAGGGCTTAGGGGAAACACCATATATTTT
TRBV5-4	-	TRBJ1-3	-	CASSLGPNSGNTIYF	TGTGCCAGCAGCTTGGGGCCTAACTCTGGAAACACCATATATTTT